The clone carrying this T cell receptor beta chain was counted many times. Its antigen is still unknown. These data belong to a study of T cell repertoires in cytomegalovirus infection. The overall study: TCR beta signatures that were public indicated CMV infection and matching HLA type.

TCRdb fed the reads into MiXCR, producing one record per CDR3 protein. The sample contains over 450,000 distinct CDR3 sequences, over 9% of which appear only once. Study-wide points: It was HLA-C-restricted CMV-specific TCR beta clonotypes that dominated the response ex vivo. Summed frequency of public TCR beta families distinguished CMV carriers with the relevant HLA.

Between the trimmed V and J ends, which lost 6 bases and 1 base, there was a span of 13 bases. This CDR3 contains 15 residues. Germline V gene lookup returns CDR1 SGHAT and CDR2 FQNNGV. Sample: PBMCs. This TCR derives from a human donor in good health (CMV status not recorded). Some clones in this sample may be carry-over from other donors' samples. The rearrangement joins TRBV11-2 to TRBJ2-1; a weak D match, TRBD2 (5 bases). CDR3 DNA sequence: TGTGCCAGCAGACGACTGGGCGGGTCCTACAATGAGCAGTTCTTC. It yields the protein CASRRLGGSYNEQFF.